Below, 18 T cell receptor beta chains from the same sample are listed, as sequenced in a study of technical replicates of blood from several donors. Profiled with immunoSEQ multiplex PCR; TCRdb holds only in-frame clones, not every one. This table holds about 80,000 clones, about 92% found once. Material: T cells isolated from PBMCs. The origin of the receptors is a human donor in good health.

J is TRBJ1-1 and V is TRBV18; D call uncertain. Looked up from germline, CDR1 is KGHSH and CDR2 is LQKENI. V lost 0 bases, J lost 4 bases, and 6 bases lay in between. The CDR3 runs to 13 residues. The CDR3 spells CASSPPYSTEAFF. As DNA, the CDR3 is TGTGCCAGCTCACCACCGTACAGCACTGAAGCTTTCTTT.

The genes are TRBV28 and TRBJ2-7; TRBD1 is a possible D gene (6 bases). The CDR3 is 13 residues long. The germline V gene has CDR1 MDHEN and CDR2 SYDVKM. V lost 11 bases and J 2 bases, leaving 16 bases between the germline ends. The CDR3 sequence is CAGQGKATYEQYF. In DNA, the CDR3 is TGTGCCGGGCAGGGGAAGGCTACCTACGAGCAGTACTTC.

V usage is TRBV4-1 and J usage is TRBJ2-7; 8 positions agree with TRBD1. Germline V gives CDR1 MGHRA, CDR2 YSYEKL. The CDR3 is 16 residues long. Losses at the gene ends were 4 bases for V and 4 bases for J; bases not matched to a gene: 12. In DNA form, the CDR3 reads TGCGCCAGCAGCCGGAGCGGACAGGGTATAATTTACGAGCAGTACTTC. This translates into CASSRSGQGIIYEQYF.

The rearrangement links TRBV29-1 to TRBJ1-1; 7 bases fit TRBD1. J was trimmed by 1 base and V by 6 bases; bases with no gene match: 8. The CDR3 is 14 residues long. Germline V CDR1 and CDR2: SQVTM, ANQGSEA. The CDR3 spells CSVTLTGWNTEAFF. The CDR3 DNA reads TGCAGCGTGACACTGACAGGGTGGAACACTGAAGCTTTCTTT.

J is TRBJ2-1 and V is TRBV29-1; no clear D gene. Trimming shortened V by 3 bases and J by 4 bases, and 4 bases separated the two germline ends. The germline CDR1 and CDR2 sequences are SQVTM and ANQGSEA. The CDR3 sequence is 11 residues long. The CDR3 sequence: CSVDRYNEQFF. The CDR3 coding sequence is TGCAGCGTTGACAGGTACAATGAGCAGTTCTTC.

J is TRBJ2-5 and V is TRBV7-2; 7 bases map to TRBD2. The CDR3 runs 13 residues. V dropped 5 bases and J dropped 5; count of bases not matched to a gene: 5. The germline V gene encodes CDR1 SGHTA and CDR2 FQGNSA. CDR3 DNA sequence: TGTGCCAGCAGCCTAAGCGGGATGGAGACCCAGTACTTC. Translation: CASSLSGMETQYF.

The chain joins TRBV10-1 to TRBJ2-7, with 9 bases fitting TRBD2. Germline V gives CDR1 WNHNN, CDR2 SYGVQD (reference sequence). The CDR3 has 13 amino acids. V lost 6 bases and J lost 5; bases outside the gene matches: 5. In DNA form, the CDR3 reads TGCGCCAGCAGCGCGGGAGGGCAGGACGAGCAGTACTTC. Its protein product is CASSAGGQDEQYF.

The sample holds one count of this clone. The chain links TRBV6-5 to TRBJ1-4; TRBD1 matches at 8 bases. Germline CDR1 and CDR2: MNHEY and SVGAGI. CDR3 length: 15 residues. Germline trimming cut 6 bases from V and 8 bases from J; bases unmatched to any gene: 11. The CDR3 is CASRETGVGREKLFF. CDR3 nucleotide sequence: TGTGCCAGCAGAGAGACAGGGGTAGGACGCGAAAAACTGTTTTTT.

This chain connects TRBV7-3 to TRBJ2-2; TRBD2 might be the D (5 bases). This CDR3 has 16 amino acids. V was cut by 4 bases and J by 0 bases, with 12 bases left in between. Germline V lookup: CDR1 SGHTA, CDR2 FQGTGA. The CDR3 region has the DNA TGTGCCAGCAGCTCTGTAGGAGGCCCGAACACCGGGGAGCTGTTTTTT. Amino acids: CASSSVGGPNTGELFF.

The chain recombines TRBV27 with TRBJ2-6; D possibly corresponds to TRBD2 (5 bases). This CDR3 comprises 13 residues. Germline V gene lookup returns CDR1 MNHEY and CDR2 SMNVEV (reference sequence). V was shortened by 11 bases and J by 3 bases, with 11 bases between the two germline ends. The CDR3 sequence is CACRGFGANVLTF. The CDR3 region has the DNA TGTGCCTGCCGGGGTTTTGGGGCCAACGTCCTGACTTTC.

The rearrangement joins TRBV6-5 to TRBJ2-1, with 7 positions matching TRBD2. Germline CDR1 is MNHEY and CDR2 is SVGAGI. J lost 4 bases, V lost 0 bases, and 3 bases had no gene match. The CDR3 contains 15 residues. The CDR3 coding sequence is TGTGCCAGCAGTTACTCGGGACTACATTACAATGAGCAGTTCTTC. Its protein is CASSYSGLHYNEQFF.

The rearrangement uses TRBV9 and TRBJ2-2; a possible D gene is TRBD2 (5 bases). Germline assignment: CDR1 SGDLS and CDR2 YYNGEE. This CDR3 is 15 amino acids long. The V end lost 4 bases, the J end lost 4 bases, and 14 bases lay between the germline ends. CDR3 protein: CASSFRGMGTGELFF. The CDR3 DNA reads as TGTGCCAGCAGCTTCAGAGGGATGGGCACCGGGGAGCTGTTTTTT.

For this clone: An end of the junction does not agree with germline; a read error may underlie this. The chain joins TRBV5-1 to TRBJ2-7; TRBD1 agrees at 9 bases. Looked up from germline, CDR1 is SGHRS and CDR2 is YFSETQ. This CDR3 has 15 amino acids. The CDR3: CASSPEPGQGAGENF. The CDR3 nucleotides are TGCGCCAGCAGCCCCGAGCCGGGACAGGGCGCGGGAGAGAACTTC.

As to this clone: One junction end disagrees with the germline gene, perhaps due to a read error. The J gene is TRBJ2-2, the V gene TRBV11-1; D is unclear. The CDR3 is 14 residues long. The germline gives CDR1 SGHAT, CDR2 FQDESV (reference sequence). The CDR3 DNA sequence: TGTGCCAGCAGCTTAGGCAGGAACATCGGGGAGCTGTTTTTT. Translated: CASSLGRNIGELFF.

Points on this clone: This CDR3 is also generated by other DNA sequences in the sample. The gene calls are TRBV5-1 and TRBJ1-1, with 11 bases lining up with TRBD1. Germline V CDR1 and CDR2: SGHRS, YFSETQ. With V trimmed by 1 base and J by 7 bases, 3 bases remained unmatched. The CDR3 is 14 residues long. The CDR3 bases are TGCGCCAGCAGCTTGTTGGGACAGGGGGATGAAGCTTTCTTT. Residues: CASSLLGQGDEAFF.

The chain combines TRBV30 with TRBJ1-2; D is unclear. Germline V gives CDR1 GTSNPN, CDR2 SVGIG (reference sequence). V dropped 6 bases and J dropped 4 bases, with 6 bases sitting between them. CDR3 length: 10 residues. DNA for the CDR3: TGTGCCTGCTACGCCTATGGCTACACCTTC. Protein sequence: CACYAYGYTF.

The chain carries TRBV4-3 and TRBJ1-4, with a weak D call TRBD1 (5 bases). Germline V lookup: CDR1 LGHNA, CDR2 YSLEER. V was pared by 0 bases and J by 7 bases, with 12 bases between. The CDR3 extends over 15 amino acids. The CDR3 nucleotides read TGCGCCAGCAGCCAAGACAGGGTCTTGGGTGAAAAACTGTTTTTT. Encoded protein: CASSQDRVLGEKLFF.

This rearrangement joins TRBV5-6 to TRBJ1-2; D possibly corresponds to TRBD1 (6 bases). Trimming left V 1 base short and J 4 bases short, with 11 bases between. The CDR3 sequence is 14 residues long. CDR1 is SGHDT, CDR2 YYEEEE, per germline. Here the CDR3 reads CASSLQTGLYGYTF. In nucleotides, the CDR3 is TGTGCCAGCAGCTTGCAAACAGGGCTCTATGGCTACACCTTC.